Reported below is one T cell receptor (beta chain). Its antigen is currently unknown. Among the donors, all were Caucasian adults who lived in Nashville, Tennessee. This specimen comes from a study of shared clonotypes between healthy human individuals. Study-level findings and limits: Sequencing of the sorted subsets was shown by rarefaction to be incomplete despite large depth.

The CDR3 loop spans 16 amino acids. Trimming pared 4 bases from V and 0 bases from J, leaving 15 bases between. The germline V gene encodes CDR1 LGHNA and CDR2 YSLEER. In replicate PCRs of sorted subsets, roughly 190 ng DNA, about 30,000 T cell genomes, was used. Repertoires were generated with immunoSEQ multiplex PCR, while TCRdb's copy carries only in-frame clones and drops some. In the table there are more than 2,000,000 clones, just over 90% of which are singletons. Sequencing used naive CD4+ T cells from PBMCs. The subset was: CD45RA+ positively selected. The chain has TRBV4-3 and TRBJ1-2; D unresolved. This clonotype originated in a man aged 18 to 29 in good health. Some clones in this sample may be carry-over from other donors' samples. CDR3 residues: CASSRAVGQANYGYTF. The CDR3 DNA follows: TGCGCCAGCAGCCGGGCAGTCGGGCAGGCTAACTATGGCTACACCTTC.